This T cell receptor beta chain stems from a study of vaccination effects on CD4 cells after COVID-19 (dated 2022 in TCRdb). For the wider study: Across the study, the median time from the second dose to post-vaccine sampling was 72 days (range 14 to 241). SARS-CoV-2 spike-specific CD4+ TCR repertoires were compared before and after mRNA vaccination in COVID-19 convalescent patients and in infection-naive vaccine recipients. Altogether, about 10 COVID-19 convalescent patients and a handful of SARS-CoV-2-naive healthy vaccine recipients made up the full study. Cultures from other donors in the study were sequenced using the Oncomine TCR Beta short-read assay on an Illumina iSeq 100. The full study reports these points: In healthy vaccine recipients, vaccine-induced clones were almost all SARS-CoV-2 mono-reactive, with only 1 of 255 cross-reactive with common cold coronaviruses. At late post-vaccination timepoints, both infection-induced and vaccine-induced clones showed marked clonal contraction, consistent with waning T cell responses. Limitations of the study were the small number of convalescent patients and the absence of early post-infection timepoints.

Its CDR3 holds 15 amino acids, cysteine through phenylalanine. CDR3 DNA only is kept here, 45 bases in frame from base 1. The junction carries 5 bases between V and J, which are trimmed by 1 base and 0 bases respectively. The germline V gene (reference sequence) sets CDR1 to SGHNT and CDR2 to YYREEE. Receptor libraries were prepared by the immunoSEQ multiplex PCR assay. DNA from the CD4+ T cells that had been cultured and isolated underwent TCR beta CDR3 sequencing. The study's own analysis went as follows. Non-productive TCR sequences were discarded, and reads were trimmed to the CDR3 region, with only CDR3s of 7 or more amino acids retained. Antigen-specific clonotypes were identified with the MANAFEST web app by comparing expansion in peptide wells against reference cultures. To count as positive, a clone had to show expansion at FDR<0.05 compared with the reference and with all other wells, an odds ratio above 5, and a frequency above 0.1% in two replicate wells. Cross-reactive clonotypes were defined as significantly expanded in SARS-CoV-2 spike wells and in at least one common cold coronavirus spike condition. Levenshtein distance calculated with the stringdist R package was used to assess CDR3 similarity, and unrooted trees were constructed with ape in R 3.6.1. TCRdb stores this immuneACCESS table with in-frame sequences only. Part of the clones is absent; in the studies checked, under half of the shortfall reflects unresolved V genes, and no reason is known for the rest. That table is the source of V, J and clone size, and D and trimming were worked out from the DNA. The sample table shows 75,000 to 100,000 clones, and under 80% are seen once. In total, the top ten clones hold around 1.1% of the sample.

In the ViraFEST assay, PBMC were stimulated with viral peptide pools, and antigen-specific CD4+ T cell clonotypes were then identified by expansion using TCR sequencing. After around ten days of culture, CD4+ T cells were isolated with the EasySep CD4+ T cell isolation kit. Participants received two doses of either the BNT162b2 or the mRNA-1273 mRNA SARS-CoV-2 vaccine. Negative nucleocapsid antibody results before and after vaccination confirmed that the healthy vaccine recipients had no prior SARS-CoV-2 infection. About 2.1 million PBMC per well were cultured in IMDM with around 5% human AB serum, 10 IU/ml IL-2 and gentamicin, plus 10 ug/ml peptides. Half of the culture medium was replaced with fresh IL-2-containing medium on days 3 and 7. Unless otherwise noted, each peptide stimulation condition was cultured in triplicate wells. PBMC were separated from whole blood using Ficoll-Paque Plus gradient centrifugation and were then either cryopreserved at -140C or used fresh. The spike proteins of SARS-CoV-2 and of the common cold coronaviruses HCoV-NL63, HCoV-OC43 and HCoV-229E were spanned by overlapping peptide pools. The QIAamp micro DNA kit was used to extract genomic DNA from the cultured CD4+ T cells.

In the case of this clone: What antigen it recognizes has not been identified. Base qualities are missing; no much larger clone stands one base away.

The sequence derives from a human donor who received a COVID-19 vaccine. The material was CD4+ T cells from PBMCs cultured with HCoV-OC43 spike peptides, obtained after COVID-19 vaccination. The meaning of the sample's cell subset or site label: HCoV-OC43 spike overlapping peptide pool stimulation. The V and J genes are TRBV5-4 and TRBJ2-6; no D gene call is confident. The DNA sequence is TGTGCCAGCAGCTTGTGGCACTCTGGGGCCAACGTCCTGACTTTC. It translates as CASSLWHSGANVLTF. The variable domain in full, with residues beyond the CDR3 obtained from the reference TRBV5-4 and TRBJ2-6 genes, is ETGVTQSPTHLIKTRGQQVTLRCSSQSGHNTVSWYQQALGQGPQFIFQYYREEENGRGNFPPRFSGLQFPNYSSELNVNALELDDSALYLCASSLWHSGANVLTFGAGSRLTVL.